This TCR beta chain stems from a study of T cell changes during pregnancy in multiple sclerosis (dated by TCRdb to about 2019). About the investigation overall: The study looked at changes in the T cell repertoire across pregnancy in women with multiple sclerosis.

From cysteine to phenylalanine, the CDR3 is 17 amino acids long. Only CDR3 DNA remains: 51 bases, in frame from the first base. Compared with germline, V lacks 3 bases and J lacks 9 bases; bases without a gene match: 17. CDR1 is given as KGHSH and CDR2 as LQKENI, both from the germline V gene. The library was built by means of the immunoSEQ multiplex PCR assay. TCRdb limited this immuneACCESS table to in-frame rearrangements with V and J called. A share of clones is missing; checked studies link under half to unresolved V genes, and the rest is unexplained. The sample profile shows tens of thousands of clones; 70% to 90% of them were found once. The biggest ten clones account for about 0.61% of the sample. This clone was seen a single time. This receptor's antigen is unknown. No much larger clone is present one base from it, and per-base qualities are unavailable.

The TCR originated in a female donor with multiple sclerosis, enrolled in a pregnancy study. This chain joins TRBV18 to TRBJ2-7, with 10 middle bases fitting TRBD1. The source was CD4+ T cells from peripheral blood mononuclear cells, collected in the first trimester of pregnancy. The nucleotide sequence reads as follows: TGTGCCAGCTCACCTAGGACAGGGGGAGCAGAACCTACGATGCAGTACTTC. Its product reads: CASSPRTGGAEPTMQYF.